Below are 32 T cell receptor beta chains sequenced from a single sample in a study of shared clonotypes between healthy human individuals. This table comes from immunoSEQ multiplex PCR, and its TCRdb copy is limited to in-frame clones, with some not included. The sample carries some 900,000 clones, around 80% recorded once. The sequenced material came from memory CD4+ T cells sorted from blood. The subset denotes: CD45RA-negative fraction. These receptors were collected from a man in his late teens or twenties in good health.

The CDR3: CAWNRQGWKNIQYF. The CDR3 nucleotides read TGTGCCTGGAATAGGCAGGGTTGGAAAAACATTCAGTACTTC. The chain couples TRBV30 to TRBJ2-4, with D possibly matching TRBD1 (5 bases). Germline V gene data show CDR1 as GTSNPN and CDR2 as SVGIG (reference sequence). Trimming took off 4 bases at V and 4 bases at J, with 14 bases between the two ends. The CDR3 contains 14 residues.

This clone is labeled medium-sized. This sequence joins TRBV2 and TRBJ1-2; no clear D. Germline V lookup: CDR1 SNHLY, CDR2 FYNNEI. V gave up 8 bases and J gave up 3 bases, with 4 bases separating them. The CDR3 runs to 10 residues. CDR3 DNA: TGTGCCAGCGAGGACTATGGCTACACCTTC. Its translation: CASEDYGYTF.

The chain links TRBV10-3 to TRBJ2-3, with no clear D. The CDR3 has 12 residues. V was trimmed by 6 bases and J by 5 bases, leaving 9 bases between them. Germline V gene sequence: CDR1 ENHRY, CDR2 SYGVKD. This chain's CDR3 is CAIRTLGDTQYF. Here the CDR3 DNA reads TGTGCCATCAGGACCCTAGGAGATACGCAGTATTTT.

The chain uses TRBV25-1 and TRBJ2-2, with 9 bases lining up with TRBD1. Trimming cost V 8 bases and J 6 bases; bases outside gene matches: 7. The CDR3 is 14 amino acids. From germline, CDR1 is MGHDK and CDR2 SYGVNS. The CDR3 here is CASRTGGLSGELFF. DNA of the CDR3: TGTGCCAGCCGCACAGGGGGCCTATCCGGGGAGCTGTTTTTT.

For this clone: The same CDR3 is also encoded by other DNA sequences in this sample. V is TRBV7-9 and J is TRBJ2-3; no definite D call. Germline assignment: CDR1 SEHNR and CDR2 FQNEAQ (reference sequence). This CDR3 is 14 amino acids long. The V end was cut by 0 bases, the J end by 0 bases, with 4 bases between. The CDR3 coding sequence is TGTGCCAGCAGCTTAGCGGCTAGCACAGATACGCAGTATTTT. It specifies CASSLAASTDTQYF.

The chain is built from TRBV6-1 and TRBJ1-4; perhaps TRBD1 as D (6 bases). V was pared by 2 bases and J by 3 bases, with 7 bases between. Germline CDR1 is MNHNS and CDR2 is SASEGT. The CDR3 covers 14 residues. The CDR3 protein is CASSEWGPNEKLFF. The CDR3 DNA is TGTGCCAGCAGTGAATGGGGGCCTAATGAAAAACTGTTTTTT.

The chain joins TRBV6-5 to TRBJ2-3; no reliable D call. With 4 bases removed from V and 5 bases from J, the gap between germline ends came to 13 bases. Germline assignment: CDR1 MNHEY and CDR2 SVGAGI. The CDR3 sequence is 14 residues long. The CDR3: CASSSLRWGDTQYF. The DNA for the CDR3 is TGTGCCAGCAGTTCCCTACGTTGGGGAGATACGCAGTATTTT.

The chain carries TRBV6-6 and TRBJ1-3; 8 bases are shared with TRBD1. The CDR3 length is 14 residues. With V trimmed by 5 bases and J by 6 bases, 6 bases remained unmatched. Germline V gives CDR1 MNHNY, CDR2 SVGAGI (reference sequence). The CDR3 region is CASSQGALANTIYF. In DNA form, the CDR3 reads TGTGCCAGCAGTCAGGGGGCTCTGGCAAACACCATATATTTT.

The genes are TRBV18 and TRBJ1-5, with TRBD1 identical over 7 bases. The CDR3 spans 15 residues. CDR1 and CDR2 from the germline V gene are KGHSH and LQKENI. V lost 3 bases to trimming and J lost 6 bases; unmatched junction nucleotides: 8. In nucleotides, the CDR3 is TGTGCCAGCTCACCGGGGCAGGGGGTCGGTCAGCCCCAGCATTTT. It translates to CASSPGQGVGQPQHF.

The chain links TRBV10-3 to TRBJ1-6; TRBD1 matches 8 bases. Germline V gene data show CDR1 as ENHRY and CDR2 as SYGVKD. V lost 5 bases, J lost 7 bases, and 4 bases stayed unmatched. CDR3 length: 14 amino acids. The DNA for the CDR3 is TGTGCCATCAGTATCGACAGGGGAAATTCACCCCTCCACTTT. It specifies CAISIDRGNSPLHF.

This chain uses TRBV19 with TRBJ2-7, with D perhaps TRBD2 (5 bases). Trimming shortened V by 3 bases and J by 3 bases, and 9 bases separated the two germline ends. Per the germline V gene, CDR1 is LNHDA and CDR2 is SQIVND (reference sequence). There are 13 residues in the CDR3. Written as DNA, the CDR3 is TGTGCCAGTAGTATTGGTCGGGACTACGAGCAGTACTTC. Translated, it gives CASSIGRDYEQYF. Using reference TRBV19 and TRBJ2-7 for the parts outside the CDR3, the full variable domain is DGGITQSPKYLFRKEGQNVTLSCEQNLNHDAMYWYRQDPGQGLRLIYYSQIVNDFQKGDIAEGYSVSREKKESFPLTVTSAQKNPTAFYLCASSIGRDYEQYFGPGTRLTVT.

The count of this clone is one. The gene calls are TRBV21-1 and TRBJ2-3; no check of the table's D call, TRBD2, against the DNA was made. TRBV21-1 is termed a pseudogene. This CDR3 contains 20 residues. CDR3 coding DNA: TGTGCCAGCAGCTCCGGGACTAGCGGGCCAAGAGGGGGTCATGGGGAGACGCAGTATTTT. This codes for CASSSGTSGPRGGHGETQYF.

Worth noting for this clone: Other nucleotide sequences from this sample produce the same CDR3. The chain employs TRBV6-5 and TRBJ2-7, with 9 nucleotides matching TRBD1. There are 15 residues in the CDR3. Germline CDR1 is MNHEY and CDR2 is SVGAGI. The V segment lost 0 bases and the J segment 0 bases; nucleotides outside the gene matches: 0. CDR3: CASSYSTGGSYEQYF. DNA for the CDR3: TGTGCCAGCAGTTACTCGACAGGGGGCTCCTACGAGCAGTACTTC.

V usage is TRBV7-3 and J usage is TRBJ2-3; no clear D gene. The germline V and J ends were trimmed by 2 bases and 6 bases, with 12 bases remaining between them. Germline CDR1 is SGHTA and CDR2 is FQGTGA. The CDR3 has 14 residues. Here the CDR3 reads CASSLGLSTDTQYF. The CDR3 nucleotides are TGTGCCAGCAGCTTAGGGTTATCTACCGATACGCAGTATTTT.

This clone was counted a few times. The chain employs TRBV6-1 and TRBJ1-5; D remains unclear. Germline V lookup: CDR1 MNHNS, CDR2 SASEGT. CDR3 length: 16 amino acids. V gave up 0 bases and J gave up 2 bases, with 11 bases separating them. The CDR3 bases are TGTGCCAGCAGTGAAGCGTGGGGAATCGGCAATCAGCCCCAGCATTTT. Protein product: CASSEAWGIGNQPQHF.

This clone occurred a few times. The V gene is TRBV5-1, the J gene TRBJ2-5; 16 bases are a match to TRBD2. This CDR3 comprises 17 residues. The trim removed 3 bases at V and 5 bases at J, leaving 7 bases unmatched. The V gene's germline CDR1 is SGHRS and CDR2 YFSETQ. CDR3 sequence (DNA): TGCGCCAGCAGCTCGGGACTAGCGGGAGGGCCGACTGAGACCCAGTACTTC. Protein sequence: CASSSGLAGGPTETQYF.

About this clone itself: Other DNA sequences in this specimen translate into the identical CDR3. The CDR3: CASSVGGGRNEQFF. In nucleotides, the CDR3 is TGTGCCAGCAGCGTGGGCGGGGGGCGGAATGAGCAGTTCTTC. J is TRBJ2-1 and V is TRBV9; 8 bases agree with TRBD2. The CDR3 consists of 14 residues. The germline CDR1 and CDR2 sequences are SGDLS and YYNGEE. V lost 2 bases and J lost 7; bases outside the gene matches: 5.

V and J are TRBV5-1 and TRBJ1-2, with TRBD1 matching 9 bases. From germline, CDR1 is SGHRS and CDR2 YFSETQ. CDR3 size: 15 residues. V was clipped by 4 bases and J by 4 bases; unmatched bases: 8. This chain's CDR3 is CASSGGQGSGYGYTF. The CDR3 DNA sequence: TGCGCCAGCAGCGGGGGACAGGGAAGCGGCTATGGCTACACCTTC.

The chain recombines TRBV13 with TRBJ2-5; D is perhaps TRBD2 (6 bases). The V end was cut by 4 bases, the J end by 4 bases, with 16 bases between. CDR1 PRHDT and CDR2 FYEKMQ come from the germline V gene (reference sequence). The CDR3 runs 15 residues. The chain's CDR3 is CASSSRREATETQYF. Here the CDR3 DNA reads TGTGCCAGCAGCTCCAGGAGGGAGGCTACAGAGACCCAGTACTTC.

Points on this clone: A much larger clone differs from this one at a single base, so this may be a read error. The CDR3 DNA reads TGTGCCGGCAGCTTGTACGGCGAAAGCTCCTATAATTCACCCCTCCACTTT. This gives the protein CAGSLYGESSYNSPLHF. V and J are TRBV5-6 and TRBJ1-6; no reliable D call. The CDR3 runs 17 residues. Germline V CDR1 and CDR2: SGHDT, YYEEEE.

This sequence joins TRBV29-1 and TRBJ2-3; no clear D gene. This CDR3 has 11 amino acids. From germline, CDR1 is SQVTM and CDR2 ANQGSEA. V was cut by 2 bases and J by 6 bases, with 6 bases left in between. CDR3 loop: CSVESRDTQYF. The CDR3 bases are TGCAGCGTTGAAAGCAGGGATACGCAGTATTTT.

The J gene is TRBJ1-3, the V gene TRBV4-2, with TRBD1 matching over 8 bases. Germline assignment: CDR1 LGHNA and CDR2 YNFKEQ. The CDR3 is made up of 17 amino acids. The V segment lost 1 base and the J segment 3 bases; nucleotides outside the gene matches: 8. The DNA for the CDR3 is TGTGCCAGCAGCCAAGGAGTTCAGGGGGCTTTTGGAAACACCATATATTTT. Amino acids: CASSQGVQGAFGNTIYF.

The chain has TRBV11-2 and TRBJ2-7, with D maybe TRBD1 (6 bases). The CDR3 loop spans 15 amino acids. Trimming removed 1 base from V and 9 bases from J, with 19 bases in between. The germline V gene has CDR1 SGHAT and CDR2 FQNNGV. CDR3 sequence reads: CASSLAGGVLGGQYF. CDR3 in DNA: TGTGCCAGCAGCTTAGCGGGTGGGGTCCTAGGGGGGCAGTACTTC. Combining the CDR3 with reference TRBV11-2 and TRBJ2-7 gives the whole variable domain EAGVAQSPRYKIIEKRQSVAFWCNPISGHATLYWYQQILGQGPKLLIQFQNNGVVDDSQLPKDRFSAERLKGVDSTLKIQPAKLEDSAVYLCASSLAGGVLGGQYFGPGTRLTVT.

Notes on this clone: This CDR3 is also generated by other DNA sequences in the sample. V gene TRBV7-3 combines with J gene TRBJ2-2; no clear D. The CDR3 extends over 12 amino acids. Trimming took off 5 bases at V and 5 bases at J, with 6 bases between the two ends. Germline CDR1 and CDR2: SGHTA and FQGTGA. The CDR3 DNA is TGTGCCAGCAGCCCCGGGACCGGGGAGCTGTTTTTT. Translating it yields CASSPGTGELFF.

The sample holds a few counts of this clone. The rearrangement uses TRBV30 and TRBJ1-4; tentatively, D is TRBD1 (6 bases). The ends were cut back, 6 bases at V and 7 bases at J, with 15 bases in the middle. This CDR3 is built from 13 residues. Germline lookup yields CDR1 GTSNPN and CDR2 SVGIG (reference sequence). CDR3 amino acids: CACKGGGGEKLFF. The CDR3 DNA reads TGTGCCTGTAAAGGGGGTGGTGGTGAAAAACTGTTTTTT.

The CDR3: CASSATGMGNQPQHF. The CDR3 nucleotides read TGTGCCAGCAGTGCCACAGGGATGGGCAATCAGCCCCAGCATTTT. The V call is TRBV6-1, the J call TRBJ1-5, with a tentative D call TRBD1 (6 bases). CDR1 and CDR2 from the germline V gene are MNHNS and SASEGT. The CDR3 is made up of 15 amino acids. With 4 bases removed from V and 2 bases from J, the gap between germline ends came to 12 bases.

The V gene is TRBV10-3, the J gene TRBJ1-1; D might be TRBD1 (6 bases). Germline loops: CDR1 ENHRY, CDR2 SYGVKD. Trimming pared 8 bases from V and 11 bases from J, leaving 21 bases between. The CDR3 sequence is 13 residues long. CDR3 loop: CAIQDSRPGLAFF. In DNA form, the CDR3 reads TGTGCCATCCAGGACAGCCGACCGGGGCTCGCTTTCTTT.

J is TRBJ1-1 and V is TRBV5-1; TRBD1 matches at 8 bases. CDR1 and CDR2 from the germline V gene are SGHRS and YFSETQ. V lost 4 bases to trimming and J lost 1 base; unmatched junction nucleotides: 3. CDR3 length equals 14 residues. CDR3: CASSGTGPNTEAFF. DNA of the CDR3: TGCGCCAGCAGCGGGACAGGACCGAACACTGAAGCTTTCTTT.

The rearrangement links TRBV7-2 to TRBJ1-1, with unresolved D. This CDR3 region has 13 residues. The V end was cut by 5 bases, the J end by 5 bases, with 12 bases between. Germline V gives CDR1 SGHTA, CDR2 FQGNSA. The CDR3 spells CASSPRRETEAFF. Here the CDR3 DNA reads TGTGCCAGCAGCCCAAGGAGAGAGACTGAAGCTTTCTTT.

Comment on this clone: One base away lies a much larger clone, so this may be a sequencing read error. This sequence joins TRBV5-6 and TRBJ2-2, with TRBD1 matching 11 bases. The CDR3 is 15 residues long. CDR1 SGHDT and CDR2 YYEEEE come from the germline V gene. Germline trimming cut 4 bases from V and 6 bases from J; bases unmatched to any gene: 5. The CDR3 is CASSPDRGRPGELFF. The CDR3 DNA is TGTGCCAGCAGCCCGGACAGGGGGCGGCCCGGGGAGCTGTTTTTT.

The gene calls are TRBV5-1 and TRBJ2-3; tentatively, D is TRBD1 (5 bases). Germline V gives CDR1 SGHRS, CDR2 YFSETQ. Trimming pared 0 bases from V and 4 bases from J, leaving 12 bases between. The CDR3 runs 15 residues. As DNA, the CDR3 is TGCGCCAGCAGCTTGGAAGGGGTTCGGGCAGATACGCAGTATTTT. It is translated as CASSLEGVRADTQYF. Supplemented by reference TRBV5-1 and TRBJ2-3, the full variable domain reads KAGVTQTPRYLIKTRGQQVTLSCSPISGHRSVSWYQQTPGQGLQFLFEYFSETQRNKGNFPGRFSGRQFSNSRSEMNVSTLELGDSALYLCASSLEGVRADTQYFGPGTRLTVL.

Worth noting for this clone: At the DNA level, this CDR3 is encoded by other sequences in the same sample as well. The chain links TRBV2 to TRBJ2-2; D gene ambiguous. Trimming stripped 6 bases from V and 5 bases from J, with 10 bases between. This CDR3 is 13 amino acids long. The germline CDR1 and CDR2 sequences are SNHLY and FYNNEI. CDR3 DNA sequence: TGTGCCAGCAGGGGCACTGGGACCGGGGAGCTGTTTTTT. Translation: CASRGTGTGELFF.